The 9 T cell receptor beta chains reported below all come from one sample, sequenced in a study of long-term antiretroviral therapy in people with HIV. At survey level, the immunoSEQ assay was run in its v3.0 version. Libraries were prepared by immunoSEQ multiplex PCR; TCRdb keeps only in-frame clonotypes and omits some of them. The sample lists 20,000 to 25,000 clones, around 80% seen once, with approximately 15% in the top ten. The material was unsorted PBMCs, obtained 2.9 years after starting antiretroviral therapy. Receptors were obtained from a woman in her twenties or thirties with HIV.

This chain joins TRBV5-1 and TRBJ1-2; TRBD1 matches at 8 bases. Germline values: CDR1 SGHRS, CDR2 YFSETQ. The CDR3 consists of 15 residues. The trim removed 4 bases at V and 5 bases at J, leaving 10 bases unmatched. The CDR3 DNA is TGCGCCAGCAGCCCAGGACAGGGAGGGGAGTATGGCTACACCTTC. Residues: CASSPGQGGEYGYTF.

The CDR3 region is CASSKQGGYGYTF. The CDR3, as DNA: TGTGCCAGCAGCAAACAGGGAGGCTATGGCTACACCTTC. V is TRBV5-6 and J is TRBJ1-2, with D tentatively TRBD1 (6 bases). Trimming stripped 4 bases from V and 4 bases from J, with 11 bases between. Per germline, CDR1 SGHDT and CDR2 YYEEEE. The CDR3 covers 13 residues.

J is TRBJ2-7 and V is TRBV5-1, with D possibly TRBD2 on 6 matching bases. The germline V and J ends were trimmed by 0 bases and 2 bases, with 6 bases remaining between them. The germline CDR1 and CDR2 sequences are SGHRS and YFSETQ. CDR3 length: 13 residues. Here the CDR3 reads CASSLGGTYEQYF. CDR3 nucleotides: TGCGCCAGCAGCTTGGGCGGGACCTACGAGCAGTACTTC. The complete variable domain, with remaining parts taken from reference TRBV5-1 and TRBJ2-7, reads KAGVTQTPRYLIKTRGQQVTLSCSPISGHRSVSWYQQTPGQGLQFLFEYFSETQRNKGNFPGRFSGRQFSNSRSEMNVSTLELGDSALYLCASSLGGTYEQYFGPGTRLTVT.

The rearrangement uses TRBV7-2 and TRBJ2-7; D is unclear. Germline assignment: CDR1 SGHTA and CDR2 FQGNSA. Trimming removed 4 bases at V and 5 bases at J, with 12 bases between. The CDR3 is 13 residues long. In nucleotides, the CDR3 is TGTGCCAGCAGCTCATTAATCACCAACGAGCAGTACTTC. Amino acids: CASSSLITNEQYF.

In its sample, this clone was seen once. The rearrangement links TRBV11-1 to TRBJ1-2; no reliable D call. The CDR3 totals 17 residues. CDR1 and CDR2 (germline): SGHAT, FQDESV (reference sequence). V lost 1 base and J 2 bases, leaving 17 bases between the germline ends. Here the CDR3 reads CASSLGIFDPTNYGYTF. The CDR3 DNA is TGTGCCAGCAGCTTAGGAATTTTTGACCCAACGAACTATGGCTACACCTTC.

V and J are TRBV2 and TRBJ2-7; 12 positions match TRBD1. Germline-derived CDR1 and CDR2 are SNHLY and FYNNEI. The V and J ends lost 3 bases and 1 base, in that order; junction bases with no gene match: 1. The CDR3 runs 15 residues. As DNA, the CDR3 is TGTGCCAGCAGTGAGGGACAGGGGGCGTCCTACGAGCAGTACGTC. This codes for CASSEGQGASYEQYV.

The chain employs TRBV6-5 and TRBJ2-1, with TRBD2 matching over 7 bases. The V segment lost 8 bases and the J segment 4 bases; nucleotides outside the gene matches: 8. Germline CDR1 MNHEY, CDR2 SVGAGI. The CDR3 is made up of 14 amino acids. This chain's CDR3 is CASFRGRGYNEQFF. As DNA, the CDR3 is TGTGCCAGCTTTCGTGGGCGGGGGTACAATGAGCAGTTCTTC.

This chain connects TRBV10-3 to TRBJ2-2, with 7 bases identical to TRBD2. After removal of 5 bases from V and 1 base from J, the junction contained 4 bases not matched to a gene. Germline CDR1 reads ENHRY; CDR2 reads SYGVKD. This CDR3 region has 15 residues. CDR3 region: CAISFIAGNTGELFF. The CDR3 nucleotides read TGTGCCATCAGTTTCATAGCGGGGAACACCGGGGAGCTGTTTTTT.

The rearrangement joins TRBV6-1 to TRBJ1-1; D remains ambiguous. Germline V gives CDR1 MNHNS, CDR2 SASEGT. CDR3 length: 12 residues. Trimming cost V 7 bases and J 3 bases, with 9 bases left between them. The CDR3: CASKRYDTEAFF. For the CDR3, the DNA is TGTGCCAGCAAGCGTTACGACACTGAAGCTTTCTTT.